These T cell receptor beta chains were read from a single sample in a study of T cells in Graves' hyperthyroidism and ophthalmopathy. Via MiXCR, TCRdb re-called the multiplex PCR reads, giving one row per CDR3 protein. Of some 760,000 distinct CDR3 sequences listed, around 15% are singletons. Sequencing was performed on blood. The receptor set was obtained from a woman aged 18-30 years with Graves' hyperthyroidism. Each CDR3 is given with its conserved first and last residue. D genes are given only for firm matches. Only part of the rows carry a size: once, few, many, or a class if the clone is expanded.

.,TRBV11-3,TRBJ1-6,.,CASSLIIGSSYNSPLHF,TGTGCCAGCAGCTTAATTATAGGGAGCTCCTATAATTCACCCCTCCACTTT
.,TRBV30,TRBJ1-5,few,CAWAGESNQPQHF,TGTGCCTGGGCAGGGGAGAGCAATCAGCCCCAGCATTTT
TRBD2,TRBV12-3/TRBV12-4,TRBJ2-7,.,CASSPTPGGRARYEQYF,TGTGCCAGCAGTCCCACCCCCGGCGGGAGGGCCCGGTACGAGCAGTACTTC
TRBD1,TRBV2,TRBJ2-2,.,CASTWTGENTGELFF,TGTGCCAGCACATGGACAGGGGAGAACACCGGGGAGCTGTTTTTT
.,TRBV30,TRBJ2-1,few,CACSTYNEQFF,TGTGCCTGTTCAACTTACAATGAGCAGTTCTTC
.,TRBV3-1,TRBJ1-1,many,CASRDRQATEAFF,TGTGCCAGCAGAGATAGGCAGGCAACTGAAGCTTTCTTT
.,TRBV7-9,TRBJ2-2,.,CASSFLPDTGELFF,TGTGCCAGCAGCTTTTTGCCGGACACCGGGGAGCTGTTTTTT
.,TRBV6-2/TRBV6-3,TRBJ2-5,many,CASSRGGLEETQYF,TGTGCCAGCAGTCGCGGGGGCCTTGAAGAGACCCAGTACTTC
.,TRBV28,TRBJ2-1,few,CASGQRDLTHEQFF,TGTGCCAGCGGTCAACGGGATTTAACCCATGAGCAGTTCTTC
TRBD2,TRBV9,TRBJ2-3,many,CASTKAGILGDTQYF,TGTGCCAGCACTAAAGCGGGAATTTTAGGAGATACGCAGTATTTT
.,TRBV7-8,TRBJ2-5,once,CASTQGGAQETQYF,TGTGCCAGCACCCAGGGAGGCGCGCAAGAGACCCAGTACTTC
TRBD1,TRBV2,TRBJ1-1,many,CASRGTGHTEAFF,TGTGCCAGCAGGGGGACAGGGCACACTGAAGCTTTCTTT
TRBD2,TRBV12-3/TRBV12-4,TRBJ2-2,few,CASRSSGRAPGELFF,TGTGCCAGCAGGAGTAGCGGGAGGGCCCCCGGGGAGCTGTTTTTT
.,TRBV3-1,TRBJ1-5,many,CASSQDYGRGGQPQHF,TGTGCCAGCAGCCAAGATTATGGCAGGGGAGGGCAGCCCCAGCATTTT
TRBD2,TRBV27,TRBJ2-5,many,CASSSGLAGRRETQYF,TGTGCCAGCAGTTCGGGACTAGCGGGAAGGAGAGAGACCCAGTACTTC
TRBD1,TRBV28,TRBJ1-1,few,CASNRGRVNTEAFF,TGTGCCTCTAACAGGGGCAGGGTGAACACTGAAGCTTTCTTT
TRBD1,TRBV7-9,TRBJ2-2,.,CASSVGSGGTGELFF,TGTGCCAGCAGCGTCGGGTCAGGGGGCACCGGGGAGCTGTTTTTT
TRBD2,TRBV6-5,TRBJ2-7,once,CASSYLLAGDYEQYF,TGTGCCAGCAGTTACTTACTAGCGGGAGACTACGAGCAGTACTTC
.,TRBV9,TRBJ1-1,few,CASSVGRTTGGVAEAFF,TGTGCCAGCAGCGTGGGACGGACGACGGGCGGGGTGGCTGAAGCTTTCTTT
.,TRBV10-3,TRBJ2-1,.,CAISPATRGYNEQFF,TGTGCCATCAGCCCCGCGACTAGGGGCTACAATGAGCAGTTCTTC
.,TRBV11-2,TRBJ2-7,few,CASSLAAPPYEQYF,TGTGCCAGCAGCTTAGCGGCTCCCCCCTACGAGCAGTACTTC
.,TRBV4-1,TRBJ2-3,few,CASRGILQSTDTQYF,TGCGCCAGCAGGGGGATCCTCCAATCCACAGATACGCAGTATTTT
.,TRBV7-9,TRBJ2-7,many,CASSLVAGISSYEQYF,TGTGCCAGCAGCTTAGTGGCGGGTATTAGCTCCTACGAGCAGTACTTC
TRBD1,TRBV7-9,TRBJ2-3,.,CASSPRDSYTQYF,TGTGCCAGCAGCCCTCGGGACAGCTATACGCAGTATTTT
TRBD1,TRBV12-3/TRBV12-4,TRBJ1-4,many,CASSPPGQGDEKLFF,TGTGCCAGCAGTCCCCCGGGACAGGGCGACGAAAAACTGTTTTTT
TRBD2,TRBV12-3/TRBV12-4,TRBJ2-1,many,CASSLSAGGMSYNEQFF,TGTGCCAGCAGTCTATCAGCGGGAGGGATGTCCTACAATGAGCAGTTCTTC
.,TRBV24-1,TRBJ2-3,.,CATSDFSDTDTQYF,TGTGCCACCAGTGATTTTAGTGACACAGATACGCAGTATTTT
TRBD2,TRBV4-3,TRBJ2-1,once,CASSQDPLGAGGPNEQFF,TGCGCCAGCAGCCAAGATCCCTTAGGAGCGGGAGGGCCCAATGAGCAGTTCTTC
.,TRBV27,TRBJ2-7,.,CASSLRYYSGTDGKLYEQYF,TGTGCCAGCAGTTTAAGATACTATTCCGGGACGGATGGTAAACTCTACGAGCAGTACTTC
.,TRBV12-3/TRBV12-4,TRBJ2-2,many,CASAPPGELFF,TGTGCCAGCGCCCCCCCCGGGGAGCTGTTTTTT
.,TRBV30,TRBJ1-3,many,CAWSMDGKSGNTIYF,TGTGCCTGGAGCATGGACGGAAAATCTGGAAACACCATATATTTT
TRBD1,TRBV2,TRBJ1-1,many,CASSGTGGLGSTEAFF,TGTGCCAGCAGTGGTACAGGGGGCTTGGGTAGTACTGAAGCTTTCTTT
TRBD1,TRBV7-3,TRBJ2-3,few,CASSRGTGGGDTQYF,TGTGCCAGCAGCCGCGGGACAGGGGGCGGCGATACGCAGTATTTT
TRBD2,TRBV3-1,TRBJ2-5,many,CASSQEPSGGALETQYF,TGTGCCAGCAGCCAAGAACCAAGCGGGGGTGCGTTAGAGACCCAGTACTTC
.,TRBV11-2,TRBJ2-7,many,CASSPRQLYEQYF,TGTGCCAGCAGTCCCCGACAGCTCTACGAGCAGTACTTC
.,TRBV7-6,TRBJ2-1,few,CASSLVGAIGPYNEQFF,TGTGCCAGCAGCTTAGTAGGAGCGATTGGACCTTACAATGAGCAGTTCTTC
TRBD2,TRBV18,TRBJ2-7,many,CASSPGAGFSYEQYF,TGTGCCAGCTCACCAGGAGCGGGGTTCTCCTACGAGCAGTACTTC
.,TRBV7-9,TRBJ2-1,many,CAGGQTVYNEQFF,TGTGCCGGCGGCCAGACAGTTTACAATGAGCAGTTCTTC
TRBD2,TRBV28,TRBJ2-7,many,CASSPRTSGRASYEQYF,TGTGCCAGCAGTCCCCGGACTAGCGGGAGGGCCAGCTACGAGCAGTACTTC
.,TRBV3-1,TRBJ2-1,many,CASSQEQSPYNEQFF,TGTGCCAGCAGCCAGGAGCAGTCCCCCTACAATGAGCAGTTCTTC
.,TRBV7-9,TRBJ1-2,few,CASHPGVGYTF,TGTGCCAGCCACCCTGGTGTGGGCTACACCTTC
.,TRBV28,TRBJ1-5,many,CATTFGVQPQHF,TGTGCCACAACCTTCGGGGTCCAGCCCCAGCATTTT
TRBD1,TRBV19,TRBJ2-7,.,CASSTSAQGAFSEQYF,TGTGCCAGTAGTACCTCGGCACAGGGGGCGTTTTCCGAGCAGTACTTC
.,TRBV4-1,TRBJ2-1,.,CASSQERTTSYNEQFF,TGCGCCAGCAGCCAAGAGAGGACTACCAGCTACAATGAGCAGTTCTTC